The 21 T cell receptor beta chains reported below all come from one sample, sequenced in a study of identical twins. From the 5' RACE reads, TCRdb called clonotypes with MiXCR, one entry per CDR3 protein. Counted here are about 890,000 distinct CDR3 sequences, more than 9% occurring once; the ten biggest clones make up 1.5% to 2%. Separately, the same data were catalogued under a study of yellow fever vaccine responses in identical twins.

Sequences were obtained from PBMCs. The receptors stem from a woman aged 18-29 years in good health.

As DNA, the CDR3 is TGTGCCATGAGCCCCGGGCTCAGGGGGCGCCGTCAGCCCCAGCATTTT. Its protein is CAMSPGLRGRRQPQHF. The gene calls are TRBV5-6 and TRBJ1-5, with 8 bases aligning to TRBD1. Trimming at V came to 9 bases and at J to 6 bases, leaving 17 bases not matched to a gene. The CDR3 is 16 residues long. Germline V gene sequence: CDR1 SGHDT, CDR2 YYEEEE. The variable domain in full, with the rest retrieved from reference TRBV5-6 and TRBJ1-5, is DAGVTQSPTHLIKTRGQQVTLRCSPKSGHDTVSWYQQALGQGPQFIFQYYEEEERQRGNFPDRFSGHQFPNYSSELNVNALLLGDSALYLCAMSPGLRGRRQPQHFGDGTRLSIL.

The rearrangement uses TRBV28 and TRBJ2-5; TRBD1 agrees at 11 bases. Trimming cost V 5 bases and J 4 bases; bases outside gene matches: 15. Germline loops: CDR1 MDHEN, CDR2 SYDVKM. CDR3 length: 18 residues. This CDR3 reads CASSIPTPGQGVLETQYF. The CDR3 nucleotides are TGTGCCAGCAGTATCCCAACGCCGGGACAGGGGGTCCTAGAGACCCAGTACTTC.

At least ten counts were recorded for this clonotype. The rearrangement joins TRBV12-3 or TRBV12-4 to TRBJ2-7; 7 nucleotides line up with TRBD2. This CDR3 is built from 12 residues. V gave up 4 bases and J gave up 6 bases; unmatched junction bases: 3. This CDR3 is CASSWGGSEQYF. The CDR3 DNA sequence: TGTGCCAGCAGTTGGGGGGGTTCCGAGCAGTACTTC.

This clonotype was counted a few times. The V call is TRBV6-1, the J call TRBJ2-5, with D hard to call. The CDR3 extends over 16 amino acids. Per germline, CDR1 MNHNS and CDR2 SASEGT. The V end lost 5 bases, the J end lost 2 bases, and 18 bases lay between the germline ends. CDR3 protein: CASSRSSPTTQETQYF. The CDR3 nucleotides are TGTGCCAGCAGTAGATCCTCCCCGACAACACAAGAGACCCAGTACTTC.

This clonotype appeared a few times. The rearrangement uses TRBV5-1 and TRBJ2-1; 7 bases are shared with TRBD2. The germline V gene has CDR1 SGHRS and CDR2 YFSETQ. The length of the CDR3 is 15 residues. V lost 4 bases, J lost 8 bases, and 12 bases stayed unmatched. The CDR3 DNA follows: TGCGCCAGCAGCCCCCTTTTTTTAGCGGGCCATGAGCAGTTCTTC. Amino acid sequence: CASSPLFLAGHEQFF.

This clonotype has a handful of counts. This rearrangement joins TRBV4-1 to TRBJ2-7, with 8 bases matching TRBD2. With V trimmed by 4 bases and J by 1 base, 6 bases remained unmatched. Germline assignment: CDR1 MGHRA and CDR2 YSYEKL. This CDR3 spans 15 amino acids. The DNA for the CDR3 is TGCGCCAGCAGCCCGGCGGGGGGAAGGTCCTACGAGCAGTACTTC. Its protein is CASSPAGGRSYEQYF.

The genes are TRBV2 and TRBJ2-7; D remains ambiguous. From germline, CDR1 is SNHLY and CDR2 FYNNEI. The V and J ends lost 2 bases and 4 bases respectively, with 6 bases between them. This CDR3 region has 12 residues. The CDR3 coding sequence is TGTGCCAGCAGTGAAATGCGGTACGAGCAGTACTTC. As protein: CASSEMRYEQYF.

This clonotype was found a few times. The chain joins TRBV12-5 to TRBJ2-1; 7 nucleotides line up with TRBD1. The CDR3 contains 13 residues. CDR1 and CDR2 (germline): LGHNT, FRNRAP. After removal of 5 bases from V and 7 bases from J, the junction contained 5 bases not matched to a gene. The CDR3 sequence is CASGPGQRNEQFF. In nucleotides, the CDR3 is TGTGCTAGTGGTCCGGGACAGCGGAATGAGCAGTTCTTC. Using reference TRBV12-5 and TRBJ2-1 for the parts outside the CDR3, the full variable domain is DARVTQTPRHKVTEMGQEVTMRCQPILGHNTVFWYRQTMMQGLELLAYFRNRAPLDDSGMPKDRFSAEMPDATLATLKIQPSEPRDSAVYFCASGPGQRNEQFFGPGTRLTVL.

The rearrangement joins TRBV11-2 to TRBJ2-7; 9 nucleotides match TRBD1. CDR1 and CDR2 from the germline V gene are SGHAT and FQNNGV. The CDR3 loop spans 13 amino acids. Unmatched junction bases numbered 4, after V lost 5 bases and J lost 5 bases. CDR3 DNA: TGTGCCAGCAGCCCAGGGGACAGGGACGAGCAGTACGTC. Amino acid sequence: CASSPGDRDEQYV.

The V call is TRBV12-3 or TRBV12-4, the J call TRBJ2-2; D might be TRBD1 (6 bases). V lost 8 bases and J 1 base, leaving 17 bases between the germline ends. The CDR3 loop spans 16 amino acids. The CDR3 sequence is CASAGRRGENTGELFF. As DNA, the CDR3 is TGTGCCAGCGCTGGTCGCAGGGGCGAGAACACCGGGGAGCTGTTTTTT.

The chain recombines TRBV7-9 with TRBJ1-1, with 7 bases fitting TRBD1. In germline, CDR1 is SEHNR, CDR2 FQNEAQ (reference sequence). After removal of 5 bases from V and 4 bases from J, the junction contained 16 bases not matched to a gene. CDR3 length equals 17 residues. CDR3 nucleotides: TGTGCCAGCAGCCCTCCGACAGGGATCAGGGGCAGCACTGAAGCTTTCTTT. Translating gives CASSPPTGIRGSTEAFF.

The chain carries TRBV12-3 or TRBV12-4 and TRBJ2-2, with 9 bases fitting TRBD2. Losses at the gene ends were 0 bases for V and 2 bases for J; bases not matched to a gene: 4. This CDR3 is 17 amino acids long. CDR3 sequence reads: CASSLAPLAGNTGELFF. CDR3 coding DNA: TGTGCCAGCAGTTTAGCTCCACTAGCGGGCAACACCGGGGAGCTGTTTTTT.

There are a few counts of this clonotype. The chain is built from TRBV27 and TRBJ2-5, with D perhaps TRBD1 (5 bases). The germline CDR1 and CDR2 sequences are MNHEY and SMNVEV (reference sequence). The length of the CDR3 is 15 residues. Trimming stripped 2 bases from V and 4 bases from J, with 14 bases between. For the CDR3, the DNA is TGTGCCAGCAGTTTAGAGCAGGGTCCGACAGAGACCCAGTACTTC. Amino acid sequence: CASSLEQGPTETQYF.

This clonotype was recorded at least ten times. The gene calls are TRBV15 and TRBJ1-5, with TRBD1 identical over 7 bases. Germline V gene sequence: CDR1 LNHNV, CDR2 YYDKDF (reference sequence). V trimming: 0 bases; J trimming: 6 bases; junction bases outside the gene matches: 5. There are 15 residues in the CDR3. The CDR3 sequence: CATSRDRQGGQPQHF. In nucleotides, the CDR3 is TGTGCCACCAGCAGAGATCGACAGGGAGGTCAGCCCCAGCATTTT.

The rearrangement links TRBV5-1 to TRBJ2-1, with 12 bases matching TRBD2. V trimming: 5 bases; J trimming: 8 bases; junction bases outside the gene matches: 5. CDR1 SGHRS and CDR2 YFSETQ come from the germline V gene. The CDR3 runs 14 residues. CDR3 protein: CASRASGGADEQFF. In DNA, the CDR3 is TGCGCCAGCAGGGCTAGCGGGGGGGCAGATGAGCAGTTCTTC.

This clonotype was seen repeatedly, ten times or more. This chain uses TRBV20-1 with TRBJ2-7; D is undetermined. The CDR3 covers 12 residues. Trimming removed 3 bases at V and 2 bases at J, with 8 bases between. Per the germline V gene, CDR1 is DFQATT and CDR2 is SNEGSKA (reference sequence). The CDR3 nucleotides are TGCAGTGCTAGTTACGTGCCCTACGAGCAGTACTTC. This gives the protein CSASYVPYEQYF.

This clonotype occurred many times. The CDR3 spells CASSPQYNGNTEAFF. CDR3 nucleotides: TGTGCCAGCAGCCCCCAATACAATGGGAACACTGAAGCTTTCTTT. This chain links TRBV28 with TRBJ1-1; no clear D gene. The V end lost 6 bases, the J end lost 1 base, and 15 bases lay between the germline ends. Germline CDR1 reads MDHEN; CDR2 reads SYDVKM. This CDR3 contains 15 residues.

The gene calls are TRBV20-1 and TRBJ1-5; D unclear. Trimming removed 3 bases from V and 5 bases from J, with 17 bases in between. Per germline, CDR1 DFQATT and CDR2 SNEGSKA (reference sequence). The CDR3 runs 15 residues. As DNA, the CDR3 is TGCAGTGCTAGGACTACCGGGATCGAGCATCAGCCCCAGCATTTT. Translated: CSARTTGIEHQPQHF.

This clonotype was detected a few times. The chain joins TRBV24-1 to TRBJ2-3; the D gene is possibly TRBD1 (6 bases). Trimming left V 3 bases short and J 2 bases short, with 11 bases between. CDR1 KGHDR and CDR2 SFDVKD come from the germline V gene. The CDR3 runs 15 residues. The CDR3 nucleotides are TGTGCCACCAGTGATAACGGACAGATCACAGATACGCAGTATTTT. Amino acid sequence: CATSDNGQITDTQYF.

This clonotype was counted at least ten times. The DNA for the CDR3 is TGTGCCAGCAGTTACGGCCAGAACTATGGCTACACCTTC. It yields the protein CASSYGQNYGYTF. The chain uses TRBV6-5 and TRBJ1-2, with unresolved D. Between the trimmed V and J ends, which lost 2 bases and 2 bases, there was a span of 6 bases. This CDR3 spans 13 amino acids. Germline loops: CDR1 MNHEY, CDR2 SVGAGI.

This clonotype was found a few times. The V and J genes are TRBV7-2 and TRBJ2-1; 14 bases are shared with TRBD2. The CDR3 runs to 17 residues. Trimming removed 4 bases from V and 10 bases from J; junction bases left unmatched: 12. Germline CDR1 is SGHTA and CDR2 is FQGNSA. In DNA form, the CDR3 reads TGTGCCAGCAGCTCTGGACCGGGACTAGCGGGAGTTTCGGAGCAGTTCTTC. This gives the protein CASSSGPGLAGVSEQFF.